This TCR beta chain was sequenced during a study of T cell responses to AZD1222 COVID-19 vaccine (dated by TCRdb to about 2021). About the full investigation: A total of under 250 trial participants underwent TCR sequencing, of whom roughly 210 had received two doses of AZD1222 and approximately 25 had received two doses of the MenACWY control vaccine. Trial participants were enrolled into age subgroups of 18-55, 56-69 and 70-plus years, which contained 148, 28 and 57 TCR-sequenced participants, respectively.

Findings and caveats that apply to the study as a whole: Conclusions about previously exposed vaccinees are limited because only five to seven AZD1222 recipients were SARS-CoV-2 seropositive at baseline. The whole spike protein was spanned by vaccine-associated CD4 TCRs, and dominant responses were seen in regions 160-218 and 743-854. Reportedly, close to half of the unique spike-specific TCRs recognized epitopes lying outside the regions that are mutated in the B.1.351 and B.1.1.7 variants. A significant rise in spike-specific TCR breadth and depth was observed after two AZD1222 doses relative to day 0 and relative to MenACWY recipients. Because no samples from the day 14 peak response were available, repertoires could be characterized only after the peak T cell response. The 56-69-year group was small, and its depth increase did not reach significance, likely because of low power. Most participants were white British and females outnumbered males, and the authors suggested that clonal diversity may have been underestimated.

Read against the paper, the sample's time point label means: baseline before first vaccination. Vaccinee samples came from UK trials COV001 and COV002, including a single-blind randomized controlled phase 2/3 trial of AZD1222 (ChAdOx1 nCoV-19) in healthy adults. For TCRbeta chain sequencing, PBMC samples were collected from trial participants at day 0 and at day 28 after the second dose. Concerning this clone: This receptor's antigen is unknown.

The CDR3 regions of human TCRbeta chains were subjected to immunosequencing. Per the original workflow: Repertoire TCRs were checked for matches against a reference library of SARS-CoV-2-specific TCRs that had been generated using the MIRA antigen-specificity platform. Breadth was defined as the fraction of unique TCRs that were SARS-CoV-2-associated. Depth was defined as the fraction of total T cells that were SARS-CoV-2-associated. Using the MIRA data, every spike-specific TCR was mapped to the spike region that the TCR reacted to and assigned to either a CD4 or a CD8 class. Log10-transformed breadth and depth values were compared by one-way ANOVA with Sidak's multiple comparisons tests. The clones in this table, taken by TCRdb from immuneACCESS, are in-frame only. Not every clone is retained; where verified, under half of the shortfall comes from an unresolved V gene, and the cause of the rest is unknown. D and trimming were read from the DNA, whereas the V and J calls and clone size are those reported in that table. The sample table holds about 140,000 clones. The top ten clones comprise 2.2% of the sample.

The sequencing sample was made of peripheral blood. This TCR was sampled from an adult in good health.

This receptor carries the CDR3 CASSHHYNRDLETQYF. The DNA reads as follows: TGCGCCAGCAGCCACCACTACAACAGGGACCTTGAGACCCAGTACTTC. The receptor chain draws on TRBV4-1 and TRBJ2-5, with TRBD1 as a weak D call on 6 bases. Its CDR3 holds 16 amino acids, cysteine through phenylalanine. The CDR3 DNA has 48 bases and is translated from base 1. According to the germline V gene, CDR1 reads MGHRA and CDR2 reads YSYEKL. Trimming at the junction amounts to 3 bases on V and 5 bases on J, and the germline ends lie 19 bases apart.